This T cell receptor (beta chain) was identified in a study of T cells after yellow fever vaccination. This clonotype has ten or more counts. The antigen remains unidentified. The ends were cut back, 1 base at V and 1 base at J, with 11 bases in the middle. The V gene's germline CDR1 is SGHRS and CDR2 YFSETQ. The CDR3 totals 15 residues. Findings and caveats of the study: Detected again after the booster were most primary-vaccination clones, at about 96% CD4 and 70% to 90% CD8. Only a minor proportion of clonotypes was detected across both CD4 and CD8 compartments.

For TCR, cDNA came from 5'RACE template switching, which added a universal primer site and UMIs. TCRdb re-derived calls from the 5' RACE reads in MiXCR, one entry per CDR3 protein. The sample has over 150,000 distinct CDR3 sequences; 6.2% are singletons. The sequence derives from a young man who received the YFV17D yellow fever vaccine. The source material was CD4+ T cells sorted from PBMCs, sampled on the day of the first yellow fever vaccination. The rearrangement uses TRBV5-1 and TRBJ1-1; D gene ambiguous. The CDR3 coding sequence is TGCGCCAGCAGCTTGATTGGCCCTCCGAACACTGAAGCTTTCTTT. Its protein is CASSLIGPPNTEAFF.